This T cell receptor (beta chain) came from a study of blood T cell repertoires in COVID-19. Overall study context: The samples span acute and convalescent COVID-19 from the United States, Italy and Spain.

V lost 4 bases, J lost 8 bases, and 3 bases lay in between. CDR3 length: 10 residues. The germline V gene has CDR1 MGHDK and CDR2 SYGVNS. The data were produced by immunoSEQ multiplex PCR, yet TCRdb's version contains in-frame clones alone and is incomplete. The repertoire holds roughly 300,000 clones, about 89% seen once, with roughly 6.5% in the top ten. The sequence came from a man aged 18 to 30 who had recovered from COVID-19. What was sequenced was peripheral blood. V is TRBV25-1 and J is TRBJ2-1; no firm D call. CDR3: CASSGHEQFF. The CDR3 bases are TGTGCCAGCAGTGGGCATGAGCAGTTCTTC.